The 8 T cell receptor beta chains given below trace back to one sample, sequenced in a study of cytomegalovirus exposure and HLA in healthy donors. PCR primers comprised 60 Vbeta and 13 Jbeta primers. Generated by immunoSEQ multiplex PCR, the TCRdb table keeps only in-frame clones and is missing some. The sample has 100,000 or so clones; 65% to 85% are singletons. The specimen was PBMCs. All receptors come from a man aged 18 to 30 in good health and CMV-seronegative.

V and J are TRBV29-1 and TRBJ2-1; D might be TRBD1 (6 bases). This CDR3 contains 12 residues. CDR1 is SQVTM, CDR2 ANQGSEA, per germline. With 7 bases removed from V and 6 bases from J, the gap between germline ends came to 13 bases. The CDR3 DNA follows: TGCAGCGGGGGACACAAACCCAATGAGCAGTTCTTC. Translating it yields CSGGHKPNEQFF.

The CDR3, as DNA: TGTGCCAGCAGTTCCCGACTAGCGGGAGGGTACGAGCAGTACTTC. Protein sequence: CASSSRLAGGYEQYF. The chain links TRBV27 to TRBJ2-7; 14 bases are a match to TRBD2. CDR3 size: 15 residues. CDR1 and CDR2 from the germline V gene are MNHEY and SMNVEV (reference sequence). V shed 4 bases and J 4 bases; nucleotides not matched to a gene: 3.

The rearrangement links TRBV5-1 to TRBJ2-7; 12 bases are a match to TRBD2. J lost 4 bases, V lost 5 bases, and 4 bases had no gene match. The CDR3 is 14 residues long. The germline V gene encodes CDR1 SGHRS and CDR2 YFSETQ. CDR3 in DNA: TGCGCCAGCAGATGGACTAGCGGGACTTACGAGCAGTACTTC. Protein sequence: CASRWTSGTYEQYF.

Here the CDR3 reads CASSLARDSKYGYTF. DNA for the CDR3: TGTGCCAGCTCACTAGCCCGGGACAGCAAATATGGCTACACCTTC. The chain has TRBV18 and TRBJ1-2; 7 nucleotides align to TRBD1. V gave up 4 bases and J gave up 5 bases; unmatched junction bases: 10. Germline V lookup: CDR1 KGHSH, CDR2 LQKENI. This CDR3 has 15 residues.

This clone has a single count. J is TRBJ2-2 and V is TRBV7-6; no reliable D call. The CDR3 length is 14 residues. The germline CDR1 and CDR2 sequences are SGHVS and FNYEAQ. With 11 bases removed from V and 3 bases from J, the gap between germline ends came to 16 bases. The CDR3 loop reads CAVRANVDTGELFF. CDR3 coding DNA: TGTGCCGTCCGAGCAAATGTGGACACCGGGGAGCTGTTTTTT. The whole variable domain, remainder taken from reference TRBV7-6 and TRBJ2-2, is GAGVSQSPRYKVTKRGQDVALRCDPISGHVSLYWYRQALGQGPEFLTYFNYEAQQDKSGLPNDRFSAERPEGSISTLTIQRTEQRDSAMYRCAVRANVDTGELFFGEGSRLTVL.

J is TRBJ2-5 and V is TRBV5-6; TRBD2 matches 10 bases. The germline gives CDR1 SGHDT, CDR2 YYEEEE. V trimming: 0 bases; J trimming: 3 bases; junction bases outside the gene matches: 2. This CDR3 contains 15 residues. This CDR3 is CASSLGLAGEETQYF. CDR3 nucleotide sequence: TGTGCCAGCAGCTTGGGACTAGCGGGTGAAGAGACCCAGTACTTC.

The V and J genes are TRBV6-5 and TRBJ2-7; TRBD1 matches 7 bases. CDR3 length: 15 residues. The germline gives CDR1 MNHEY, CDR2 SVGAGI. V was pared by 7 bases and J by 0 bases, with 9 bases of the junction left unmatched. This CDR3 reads CASMIETGVSYEQYF. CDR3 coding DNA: TGTGCCAGCATGATCGAAACAGGGGTCTCCTACGAGCAGTACTTC.

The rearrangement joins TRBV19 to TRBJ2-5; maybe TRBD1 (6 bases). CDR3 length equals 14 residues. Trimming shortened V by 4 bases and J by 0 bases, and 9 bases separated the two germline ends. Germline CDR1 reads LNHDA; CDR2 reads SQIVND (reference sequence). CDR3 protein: CASSKDSDQETQYF. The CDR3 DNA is TGTGCCAGTAGTAAGGACAGCGACCAAGAGACCCAGTACTTC.